Listed below are T cell receptor beta chains from one sample, sequenced in a study of OX40 agonist ivuxolimab in advanced cancers. The assay was immunoSEQ multiplex PCR, and TCRdb's table has in-frame clones only and misses some. The profile shows fewer than 80,000 clones, 75% to 90% of them singletons. The specimen comprised CD4+ or CD8+ T cells sorted from blood, sampled in a trial of the OX40 agonist ivuxolimab. The receptors were sampled from an adult with an advanced solid tumor such as melanoma, head and neck, liver or kidney cancer. Each CDR3 is given with its conserved first and last residue. Fields, in order: J gene, V gene, D gene, clone size, CDR3 protein, CDR3 DNA. A D gene is named only where the DNA matches it firmly. Where a row states a size, it is once, few, many or the class of an expanded clone; other rows omit it.

TRBJ2-3 | TRBV10-2 | TRBD1 | - | CASSDSWLDRGTDTQYF | TGCGCCAGCAGTGATTCTTGGTTGGACAGGGGCACAGATACGCAGTATTTT
TRBJ2-1 | TRBV6-1 | - | - | CASRGESPPPHEQFF | TGTGCCAGCAGGGGTGAGTCCCCACCTCCCCATGAGCAGTTCTTC
TRBJ2-1 | TRBV9 | - | - | CASSVPQGNNEQFF | TGTGCCAGCAGCGTCCCTCAGGGTAACAATGAGCAGTTCTTC
TRBJ2-7 | TRBV27 | TRBD1 | - | CASSSGTGKYEQYF | TGTGCCAGCAGCTCCGGGACAGGGAAGTACGAGCAGTACTTC
TRBJ2-3 | TRBV5-1 | TRBD2 | - | CASSLTSGSTDTQYF | TGCGCCAGCAGCTTAACTAGCGGGAGCACAGATACGCAGTATTTT
TRBJ2-2 | TRBV19 | - | - | CASTDHTGELFF | TGTGCCAGTACGGACCACACCGGGGAGCTGTTTTTT
TRBJ1-2 | TRBV4-1 | TRBD1 | - | CASSYTGGWGYGYTF | TGCGCCAGCAGTTATACAGGGGGCTGGGGCTATGGCTACACCTTC
TRBJ2-1 | TRBV6-6 | TRBD1 | - | CASRGRGYSDDEQFF | TGTGCCAGCAGAGGCAGGGGGTATTCGGACGATGAGCAGTTCTTC
TRBJ1-5 | TRBV6-1 | TRBD1 | - | CASREGQGAQPQHF | TGTGCCAGCAGGGAGGGACAGGGGGCACAGCCCCAGCATTTT
TRBJ2-1 | TRBV7-6 | - | - | CASSPGSGSAYNEQFF | TGTGCCAGCAGCCCAGGGTCGGGGTCGGCCTACAATGAGCAGTTCTTC
TRBJ2-7 | TRBV27 | - | once | CASSPAGAEQYF | TGTGCCAGCAGTCCGGCGGGGGCCGAGCAGTACTTC
TRBJ2-3 | TRBV13 | TRBD2 | once | CASSLMGTTTDTQYF | TGTGCCAGCAGCTTAATGGGGACTACGACAGATACGCAGTATTTT
TRBJ2-5 | TRBV30 | - | - | CAWSEGRPQETQYF | TGTGCCTGGAGTGAGGGGCGCCCCCAGGAGACCCAGTACTTC
TRBJ2-7 | TRBV19 | - | - | CASSMSGGDGYEQYF | TGTGCCAGTAGTATGAGTGGAGGGGACGGGTACGAGCAGTACTTC
TRBJ2-1 | TRBV19 | - | - | CASSIIEGNEQFF | TGTGCCAGTAGTATAATAGAAGGAAATGAGCAGTTCTTC
TRBJ1-4 | TRBV7-2 | TRBD1 | - | CASRDSNEKLFF | TGTGCCAGCCGGGACAGTAATGAAAAACTGTTTTTT
TRBJ1-1 | TRBV27 | - | few | CASSPGLGTTEAFF | TGTGCCAGCAGTCCTGGCCTTGGTACCACTGAAGCTTTCTTT
TRBJ2-3 | TRBV10-3 | - | - | CAISEPDRRTDTQYF | TGTGCCATCAGTGAACCCGACAGGCGCACAGATACGCAGTATTTT
TRBJ1-3 | TRBV4-1 | - | once | CASSLRGEGGPSGNTIYF | TGCGCCAGCAGCCTCCGAGGGGAGGGGGGGCCGTCTGGAAACACCATATATTTT
TRBJ1-5 | TRBV18 | - | few | CASSPGNSNQPQHF | TGTGCCAGCTCACCAGGGAATAGCAATCAGCCCCAGCATTTT
TRBJ2-7 | TRBV30 | - | - | CAWSAPSRPYEQYF | TGTGCCTGGAGTGCTCCCAGCAGGCCCTACGAGCAGTACTTC
TRBJ2-7 | TRBV5-1 | TRBD2 | - | CASSIYSGTGYEQYF | TGCGCCAGCAGCATCTATAGCGGGACGGGCTACGAGCAGTACTTC
TRBJ1-1 | TRBV7-2 | - | - | CASSYTGRDTEAFF | TGTGCCAGCAGCTATACCGGGAGGGACACTGAAGCTTTCTTT
TRBJ2-1 | TRBV6-6 | - | - | CASSSRGAIDNEQFF | TGTGCCAGCAGTTCACGGGGGGCGATCGACAATGAGCAGTTCTTC
TRBJ2-1 | TRBV7-8 | TRBD2 | - | CASSMTSGDNEQFF | TGTGCCAGCAGCATGACTAGCGGGGACAATGAGCAGTTCTTC
TRBJ1-1 | TRBV30 | - | medium-sized | CAWSWDAGGEAFF | TGTGCCTGGAGCTGGGACGCGGGGGGCGAAGCTTTCTTT
TRBJ2-7 | TRBV2 | TRBD2 | - | CASSDWLAGSSYEQYF | TGTGCCAGCAGTGACTGGCTAGCGGGATCGTCCTACGAGCAGTACTTC
TRBJ2-1 | TRBV5-4 | - | - | CASRPGRLERNEQFF | TGTGCCAGCCGCCCGGGGAGACTAGAACGCAATGAGCAGTTCTTC
TRBJ2-7 | TRBV19 | TRBD1 | - | CATTPGQGSYEQYF | TGTGCCACCACACCGGGACAGGGTTCCTACGAGCAGTACTTC
TRBJ2-7 | TRBV19 | TRBD2 | - | CASSLLGLARDEQYF | TGTGCCAGTAGTCTCCTGGGACTAGCCAGGGACGAGCAGTACTTC
TRBJ2-1 | TRBV27 | - | - | CASSRGSYNEQFF | TGTGCCAGCAGTAGAGGTTCCTACAATGAGCAGTTCTTC
TRBJ2-3 | TRBV27 | - | - | CASSLYREITDTQYF | TGTGCCAGCAGTTTGTACAGGGAGATCACAGATACGCAGTATTTT
TRBJ1-5 | TRBV7-6 | - | - | CASSLGGGQPQHF | TGTGCCAGCAGCTTGGGGGGCGGTCAGCCCCAGCATTTT
TRBJ2-7 | TRBV7-9 | - | - | CASAGGLVYEQYF | TGTGCCAGCGCGGGCGGGCTCGTCTACGAGCAGTACTTC
TRBJ2-2 | TRBV4-1 | TRBD2 | - | CASSQSSGGSNTGELFF | TGCGCCAGCAGCCAGTCTAGCGGGGGGTCGAACACCGGGGAGCTGTTTTTT
TRBJ2-1 | TRBV27 | TRBD1 | - | CASSLARTGDPYNEQFF | TGTGCCAGCAGTTTAGCCCGAACAGGGGATCCCTACAATGAGCAGTTCTTC
TRBJ2-5 | TRBV9 | TRBD2 | once | CASSPGLAGETQYF | TGTGCCAGCAGCCCGGGACTAGCGGGCGAGACCCAGTACTTC
TRBJ1-5 | TRBV10-3 | - | - | CAAWPGEGSRDQPQHF | TGTGCCGCATGGCCGGGGGAGGGGTCGAGGGATCAGCCCCAGCATTTT
TRBJ1-2 | TRBV6-1 | - | - | CASNVPHTYYGYTF | TGTGCCAGCAACGTCCCCCACACTTACTATGGCTACACCTTC
TRBJ2-2 | TRBV7-9 | TRBD1 | - | CASRLPGQKTGELFF | TGTGCCAGCAGATTACCGGGACAGAAGACCGGGGAGCTGTTTTTT
TRBJ2-7 | TRBV4-1 | TRBD2 | - | CASGGGDEQYF | TGCGCCAGCGGTGGGGGGGACGAGCAGTACTTC
TRBJ2-7 | TRBV11-2 | - | - | CASSLLDRLAYEQYF | TGTGCCAGCAGCTTACTTGACAGGCTTGCCTACGAGCAGTACTTC
TRBJ2-1 | TRBV29-1 | - | - | CSVEVMGLVSYNEQFF | TGCAGCGTTGAGGTCATGGGGCTGGTCTCCTACAATGAGCAGTTCTTC
TRBJ2-7 | TRBV5-1 | - | - | CASCSERRPYEQYF | TGCGCCAGCTGCTCCGAGCGGAGACCGTACGAGCAGTACTTC
TRBJ1-2 | TRBV27 | - | - | CASSESGTTKIYGYTF | TGTGCCAGCAGTGAATCCGGGACCACGAAGATCTATGGCTACACCTTC
TRBJ2-1 | TRBV6-5 | - | - | CASSYMESSYNEQFF | TGTGCCAGCAGTTACATGGAGAGCTCCTACAATGAGCAGTTCTTC
TRBJ1-4 | TRBV21-1 | - | - | CAGPPQQGTTNEKLFF | TGTGCCGGTCCCCCACAGCAGGGGACAACTAATGAAAAACTGTTTTTT
TRBJ2-5 | TRBV14 | - | - | CASSQVGLQETQYF | TGTGCCAGCAGCCAAGTTGGCCTGCAAGAGACCCAGTACTTC
TRBJ2-1 | TRBV2 | TRBD2 | - | CASSAILAMSYNEQFF | TGTGCCAGCAGCGCCATACTAGCGATGTCCTACAATGAGCAGTTCTTC
TRBJ2-1 | TRBV10-2 | - | - | CASSEGPQSSYNEQFF | TGCGCCAGCAGTGAGGGTCCACAGAGCTCCTACAATGAGCAGTTCTTC
TRBJ1-2 | TRBV9 | - | - | CASSTLGGGYTF | TGTGCCAGCAGTACTTTGGGTGGAGGCTACACCTTC
TRBJ2-7 | TRBV11-2 | TRBD2 | - | CASSLLSSGSHEQYF | TGTGCCAGCAGCTTATTGTCTAGCGGGAGCCACGAGCAGTACTTC
TRBJ2-1 | TRBV6-1 | - | - | CASSGLEGQFF | TGTGCCAGCAGTGGCCTGGAAGGGCAGTTCTTC
TRBJ2-3 | TRBV9 | - | - | CASSSRPGLVTDTQYF | TGTGCCAGCAGCTCCAGGCCAGGGTTGGTGACAGATACGCAGTATTTT
TRBJ1-2 | TRBV18 | - | once | CASSPPNGVYGYTF | TGTGCCAGCTCACCACCGAACGGCGTCTATGGCTACACCTTC